What follows are 9 T cell receptor beta chains derived from one specimen sequenced in a study of T cell repertoires in cytomegalovirus infection (dated by TCRdb to about 2019). For sequencing, an Illumina HiSeq 1500 was employed. TCRdb cleaned the public reads at Q25 with fastp, built clones with MiXCR and kept in-frame beta chains. Rows are unified per CDR3 protein, each entry keeping the most common DNA and genes. For this sample there are around 300,000 distinct CDR3 sequences; around 25% appear just once. The ten most abundant clones make up about 15% of the sample. Sequences were obtained from PBMCs. All receptors derive from a human donor in good health (CMV status not recorded). Some clones in this sample may be carry-over from other donors' samples.

This clonotype was seen a few times. The CDR3 spells CATSRDRQAQFF. The CDR3 DNA follows: TGTGCCACCAGCAGAGATCGGCAGGCCCAGTTCTTC. The V gene is TRBV15, the J gene TRBJ2-1, with unresolved D. CDR1 LNHNV and CDR2 YYDKDF come from the germline V gene (reference sequence). V dropped 0 bases and J dropped 13 bases, with 10 bases sitting between them. This CDR3 is built from 12 residues.

This clonotype was counted a few times. The chain employs TRBV25-1 and TRBJ2-5; the match to TRBD1 covers 11 bases. The V and J ends lost 0 bases and 4 bases, in that order; junction bases with no gene match: 7. The CDR3 has 17 residues. Per the germline V gene, CDR1 is MGHDK and CDR2 is SYGVNS. The CDR3 DNA is TGTGCCAGCAGTGAATATCCCCCGGACAGGGGGCGAGAGACCCAGTACTTC. Its protein is CASSEYPPDRGRETQYF.

The V and J genes are TRBV20-1 and TRBJ1-6; 9 bases fit TRBD1. CDR1 is DFQATT and CDR2 is SNEGSKA in the germline V gene (reference sequence). The V and J ends lost 6 bases and 7 bases, in that order; junction bases with no gene match: 7. This CDR3 has 14 amino acids. CDR3 DNA: TGCAGTGCCGAAGCGGGACAGGGAAATTCACCCCTCCACTTT. Translating it yields CSAEAGQGNSPLHF.

Only a few counts were recorded for this clonotype. V and J are TRBV12-3 or TRBV12-4 and TRBJ2-3, with TRBD2 identical over 16 bases. Unmatched junction bases numbered 6, after V lost 6 bases and J lost 0 bases. The CDR3 spans 18 residues. The CDR3 DNA follows: TGTGCCAGCAGGTCGGGACTAGCGGGAGGGCGGAGCACAGATACGCAGTATTTT. This encodes CASRSGLAGGRSTDTQYF.

This sequence joins TRBV28 and TRBJ1-6, with D possibly matching TRBD1 (6 bases). Germline V gene data show CDR1 as MDHEN and CDR2 as SYDVKM. Trimming removed 2 bases from V and 0 bases from J, with 11 bases in between. The CDR3 consists of 17 residues. CDR3 coding DNA: TGTGCCAGCAGTTTAATAGACAGGCACTCCTATAATTCACCCCTCCACTTT. Amino acid sequence: CASSLIDRHSYNSPLHF. Complete variable domain (other parts from reference TRBV28 and TRBJ1-6): DVKVTQSSRYLVKRTGEKVFLECVQDMDHENMFWYRQDPGLGLRLIYFSYDVKMKEKGDIPEGYSVSREKKERFSLILESASTNQTSMYLCASSLIDRHSYNSPLHFGNGTRLTVT.

This clonotype was seen at least ten times. The CDR3 region is CASSSDGGQRYGYTF. In DNA, the CDR3 is TGTGCCAGCAGCTCAGACGGGGGACAGCGCTATGGCTACACCTTC. V is TRBV7-2 and J is TRBJ1-2; TRBD1 matches 7 bases. V dropped 4 bases and J dropped 4; count of bases not matched to a gene: 9. This CDR3 is built from 15 residues. The germline V gene has CDR1 SGHTA and CDR2 FQGNSA.

In this sample, this clonotype turned up many times. The chain carries TRBV7-2 and TRBJ1-2; D not certain. The CDR3 extends over 14 amino acids. V was pared by 5 bases and J by 3 bases, with 13 bases between. CDR1 is SGHTA and CDR2 is FQGNSA in the germline V gene. This CDR3 reads CASSDAGRYYGYTF. CDR3 DNA sequence: TGTGCCAGCAGCGACGCTGGGAGATACTATGGCTACACCTTC. The whole variable domain, remainder taken from reference TRBV7-2 and TRBJ1-2, is GAGVSQSPSNKVTEKGKDVELRCDPISGHTALYWYRQSLGQGLEFLIYFQGNSAPDKSGLPSDRFSAERTGGSVSTLTIQRTQQEDSAVYLCASSDAGRYYGYTFGSGTRLTVV.

V is TRBV18 and J is TRBJ2-3, with D unclear. CDR3 size: 14 residues. Germline V gene sequence: CDR1 KGHSH, CDR2 LQKENI. V was pared by 1 base and J by 0 bases, with 5 bases between. Here the CDR3 reads CASSPLESTDTQYF. In DNA form, the CDR3 reads TGTGCCAGCTCACCACTGGAAAGCACAGATACGCAGTATTTT.

This chain connects TRBV7-4 to TRBJ2-7; D might be TRBD1 (6 bases). Germline V lookup: CDR1 SGHVT, CDR2 SQSDAQ. The CDR3 has 12 residues. Deletions cut 9 bases from V and 2 bases from J, with 11 bases between. CDR3 in amino acids: CASMSGAYEQYF. The CDR3 nucleotides are TGTGCCAGTATGTCAGGGGCCTACGAGCAGTACTTC. Full variable domain (remainder filled in from reference TRBV7-4 and TRBJ2-7): GAGVSQSPRYKVAKRGRDVALRCDSISGHVTLYWYRQTLGQGSEVLTYSQSDAQRDKSGRPSGRFSAERPERSVSTLKIQRTEQGDSAVYLCASMSGAYEQYFGPGTRLTVT.